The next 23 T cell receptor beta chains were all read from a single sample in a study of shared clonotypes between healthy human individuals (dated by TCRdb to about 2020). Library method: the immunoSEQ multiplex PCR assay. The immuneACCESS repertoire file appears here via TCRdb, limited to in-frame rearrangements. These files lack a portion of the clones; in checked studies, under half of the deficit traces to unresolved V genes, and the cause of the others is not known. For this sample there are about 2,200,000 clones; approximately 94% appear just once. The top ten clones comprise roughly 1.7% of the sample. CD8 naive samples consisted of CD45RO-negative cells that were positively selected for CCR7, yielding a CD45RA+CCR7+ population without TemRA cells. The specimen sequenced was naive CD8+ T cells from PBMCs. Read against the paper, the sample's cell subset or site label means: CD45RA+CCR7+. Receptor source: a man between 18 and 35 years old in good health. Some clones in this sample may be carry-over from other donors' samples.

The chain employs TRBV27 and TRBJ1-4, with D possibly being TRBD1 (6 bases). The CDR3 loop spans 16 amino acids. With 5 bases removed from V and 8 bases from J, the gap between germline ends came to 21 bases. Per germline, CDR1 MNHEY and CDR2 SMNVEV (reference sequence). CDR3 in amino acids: CASSKRGGGLGEKLFF. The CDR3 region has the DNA TGTGCCAGCAGTAAACGTGGGGGGGGCCTAGGGGAAAAACTGTTTTTT.

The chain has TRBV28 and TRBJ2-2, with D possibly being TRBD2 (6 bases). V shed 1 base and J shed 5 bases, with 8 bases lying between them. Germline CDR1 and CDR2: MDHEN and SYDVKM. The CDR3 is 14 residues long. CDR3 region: CASSLSGVTGELFF. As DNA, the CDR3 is TGTGCCAGCAGTTTATCGGGGGTAACCGGGGAGCTGTTTTTT.

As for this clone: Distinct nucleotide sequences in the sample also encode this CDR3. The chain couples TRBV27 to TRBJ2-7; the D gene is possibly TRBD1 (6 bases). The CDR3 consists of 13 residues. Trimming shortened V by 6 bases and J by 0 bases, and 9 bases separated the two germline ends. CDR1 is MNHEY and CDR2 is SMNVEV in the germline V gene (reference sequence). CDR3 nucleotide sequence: TGTGCCAGCAGCCGGACAGTCTCCTACGAGCAGTACTTC. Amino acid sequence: CASSRTVSYEQYF.

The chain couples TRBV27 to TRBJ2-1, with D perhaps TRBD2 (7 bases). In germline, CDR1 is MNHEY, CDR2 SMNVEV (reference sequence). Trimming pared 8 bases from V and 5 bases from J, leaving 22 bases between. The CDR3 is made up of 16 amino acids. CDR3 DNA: TGTGCCAGCGGGGGCGGGAGCCACATTCCAAACAATGAGCAGTTCTTC. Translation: CASGGGSHIPNNEQFF.

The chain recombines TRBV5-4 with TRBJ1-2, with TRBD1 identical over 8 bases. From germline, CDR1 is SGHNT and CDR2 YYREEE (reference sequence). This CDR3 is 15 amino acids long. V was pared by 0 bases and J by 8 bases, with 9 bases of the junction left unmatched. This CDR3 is CASSLEGQGAWGYTF. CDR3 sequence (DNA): TGTGCCAGCAGCTTGGAAGGACAGGGTGCGTGGGGCTACACCTTC.

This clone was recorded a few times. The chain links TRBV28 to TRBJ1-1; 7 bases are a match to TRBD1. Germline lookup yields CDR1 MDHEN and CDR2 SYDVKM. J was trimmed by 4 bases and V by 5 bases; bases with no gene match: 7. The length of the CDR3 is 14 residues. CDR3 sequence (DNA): TGTGCCAGCAGTCCGACAGGGTCGGGCACTGAAGCTTTCTTT. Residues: CASSPTGSGTEAFF.

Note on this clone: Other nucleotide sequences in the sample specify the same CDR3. This CDR3 reads CASSSTGGNQPQHF. The DNA of the CDR3 is TGTGCCAGCAGCTCGACAGGGGGGAATCAGCCCCAGCATTTT. The chain is built from TRBV7-9 and TRBJ1-5; TRBD1 agrees at 9 bases. Germline lookup yields CDR1 SEHNR and CDR2 FQNEAQ (reference sequence). The CDR3 runs to 14 residues. V lost 4 bases, J lost 4 bases, and 2 bases stayed unmatched.

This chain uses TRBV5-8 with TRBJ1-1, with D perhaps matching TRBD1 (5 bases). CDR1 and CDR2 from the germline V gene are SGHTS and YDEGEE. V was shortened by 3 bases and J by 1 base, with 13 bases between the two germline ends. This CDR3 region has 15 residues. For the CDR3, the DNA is TGTGCCAGCAGCTGGGGCACTAGGCAGAACACTGAAGCTTTCTTT. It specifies CASSWGTRQNTEAFF.

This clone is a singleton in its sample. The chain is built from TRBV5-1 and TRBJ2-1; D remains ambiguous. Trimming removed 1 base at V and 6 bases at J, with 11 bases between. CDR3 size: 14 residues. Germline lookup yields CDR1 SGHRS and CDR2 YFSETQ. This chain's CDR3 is CASSLRTVFNEQFF. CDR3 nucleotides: TGCGCCAGCAGCTTGCGGACGGTATTCAATGAGCAGTTCTTC.

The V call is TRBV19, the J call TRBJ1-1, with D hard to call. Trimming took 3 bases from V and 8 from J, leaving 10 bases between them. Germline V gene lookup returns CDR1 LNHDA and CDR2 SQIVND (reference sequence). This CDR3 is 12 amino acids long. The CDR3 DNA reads TGTGCCAGTAGTATCCTGAGGACCGAAGCTTTCTTT. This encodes CASSILRTEAFF. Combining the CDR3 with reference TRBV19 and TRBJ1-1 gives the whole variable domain DGGITQSPKYLFRKEGQNVTLSCEQNLNHDAMYWYRQDPGQGLRLIYYSQIVNDFQKGDIAEGYSVSREKKESFPLTVTSAQKNPTAFYLCASSILRTEAFFGQGTRLTVV.

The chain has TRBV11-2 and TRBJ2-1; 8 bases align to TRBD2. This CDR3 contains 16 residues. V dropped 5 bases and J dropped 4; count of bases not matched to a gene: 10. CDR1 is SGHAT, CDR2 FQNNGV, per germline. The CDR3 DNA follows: TGTGCCAGCAGCCTAAGCGGGGGCTACAAATACAATGAGCAGTTCTTC. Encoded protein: CASSLSGGYKYNEQFF.

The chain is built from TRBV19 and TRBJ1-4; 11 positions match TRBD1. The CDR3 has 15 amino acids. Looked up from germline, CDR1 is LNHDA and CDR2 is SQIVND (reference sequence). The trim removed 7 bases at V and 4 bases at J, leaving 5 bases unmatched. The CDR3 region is CASIPGTGGNEKLFF. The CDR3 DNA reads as TGTGCCAGTATCCCCGGGACAGGGGGTAATGAAAAACTGTTTTTT.

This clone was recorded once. CDR3 bases: TGTGCCAGCTCACTATCAGGGGACAGGGGCGCTGGGGAGACCCAGTACTTC. Translation gives CASSLSGDRGAGETQYF. V gene TRBV18 combines with J gene TRBJ2-5, with 10 positions matching TRBD1. Trimming removed 4 bases from V and 5 bases from J; junction bases left unmatched: 13. The CDR3 spans 17 residues. Germline V gene lookup returns CDR1 KGHSH and CDR2 LQKENI. The variable domain in full, with the rest retrieved from reference TRBV18 and TRBJ2-5, is NAGVMQNPRHLVRRRGQEARLRCSPMKGHSHVYWYRQLPEEGLKFMVYLQKENIIDESGMPKERFSAEFPKEGPSILRIQQVVRGDSAAYFCASSLSGDRGAGETQYFGPGTRLLVL.

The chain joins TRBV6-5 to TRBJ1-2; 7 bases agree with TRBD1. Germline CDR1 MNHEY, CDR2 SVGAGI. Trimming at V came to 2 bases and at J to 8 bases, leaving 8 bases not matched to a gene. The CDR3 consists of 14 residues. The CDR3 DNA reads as TGTGCCAGCAGTTACCTTAGACAGGGAGGCGGCTACACCTTC. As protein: CASSYLRQGGGYTF.

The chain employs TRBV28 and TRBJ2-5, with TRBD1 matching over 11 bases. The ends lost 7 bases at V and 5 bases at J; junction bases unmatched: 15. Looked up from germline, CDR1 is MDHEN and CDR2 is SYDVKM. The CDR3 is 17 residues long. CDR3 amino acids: CASNPGTGGRIGETQYF. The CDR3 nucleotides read TGTGCCAGCAACCCCGGGACAGGGGGTCGGATTGGGGAGACCCAGTACTTC. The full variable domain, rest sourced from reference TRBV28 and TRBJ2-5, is DVKVTQSSRYLVKRTGEKVFLECVQDMDHENMFWYRQDPGLGLRLIYFSYDVKMKEKGDIPEGYSVSREKKERFSLILESASTNQTSMYLCASNPGTGGRIGETQYFGPGTRLLVL.

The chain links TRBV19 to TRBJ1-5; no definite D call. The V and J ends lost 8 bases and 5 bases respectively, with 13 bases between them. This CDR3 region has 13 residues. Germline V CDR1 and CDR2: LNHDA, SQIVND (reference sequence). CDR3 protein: CASRPHGDQPQHF. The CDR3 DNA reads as TGTGCCAGTCGCCCCCATGGGGATCAGCCCCAGCATTTT.

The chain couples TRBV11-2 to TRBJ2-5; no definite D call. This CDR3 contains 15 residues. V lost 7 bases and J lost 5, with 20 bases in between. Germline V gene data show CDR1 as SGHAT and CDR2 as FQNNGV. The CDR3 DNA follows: TGTGCCAGCACCCCCTCCGACTGGACCGGGGAGACCCAGTACTTC. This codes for CASTPSDWTGETQYF.

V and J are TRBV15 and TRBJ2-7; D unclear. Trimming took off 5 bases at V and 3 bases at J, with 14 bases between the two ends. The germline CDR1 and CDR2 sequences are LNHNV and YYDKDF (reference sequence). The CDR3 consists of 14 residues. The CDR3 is CATSPFPEDYEQYF. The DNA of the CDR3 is TGTGCCACCAGCCCCTTCCCCGAGGACTACGAGCAGTACTTC.

The CDR3 nucleotides read TGTGCCACAAGTTTTATACGGGACGTCCTCTATGGCTACACCTTC. This translates into CATSFIRDVLYGYTF. The chain employs TRBV6-1 and TRBJ1-2; TRBD1 might be the D (5 bases). The CDR3 is made up of 15 amino acids. V shed 10 bases and J shed 4 bases, with 22 bases lying between them. CDR1 and CDR2 (germline): MNHNS, SASEGT.

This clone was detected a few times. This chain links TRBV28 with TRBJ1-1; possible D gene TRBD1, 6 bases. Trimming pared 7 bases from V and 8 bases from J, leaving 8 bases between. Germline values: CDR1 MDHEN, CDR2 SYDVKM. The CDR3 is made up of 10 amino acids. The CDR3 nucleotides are TGTGCCAGCACCCAGGGGGAAGCTTTCTTT. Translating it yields CASTQGEAFF.

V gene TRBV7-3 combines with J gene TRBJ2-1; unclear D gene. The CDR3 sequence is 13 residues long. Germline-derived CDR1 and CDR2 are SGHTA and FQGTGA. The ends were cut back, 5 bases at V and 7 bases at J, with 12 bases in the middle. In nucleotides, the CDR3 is TGTGCCAGCAGCCTCGGTCTTCAGAATGAGCAGTTCTTC. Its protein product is CASSLGLQNEQFF.

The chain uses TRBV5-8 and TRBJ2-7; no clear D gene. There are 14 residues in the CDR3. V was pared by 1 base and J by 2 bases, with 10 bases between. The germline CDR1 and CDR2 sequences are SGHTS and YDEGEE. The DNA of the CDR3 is TGTGCCAGCAGCTTGCTCCCAGCCGCCTACGAGCAGTACTTC. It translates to CASSLLPAAYEQYF.

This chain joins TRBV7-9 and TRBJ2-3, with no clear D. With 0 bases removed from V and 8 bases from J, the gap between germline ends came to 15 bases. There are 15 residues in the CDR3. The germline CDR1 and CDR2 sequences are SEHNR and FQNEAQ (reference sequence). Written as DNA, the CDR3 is TGTGCCAGCAGCTTAGCGCTGGAGCTTCCACTTACGCAGTATTTT. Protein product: CASSLALELPLTQYF.